These 29 T cell receptor beta chains originate from one sample sequenced in a study of T cell changes during pregnancy in multiple sclerosis. Data came from immunoSEQ multiplex PCR; TCRdb stores just in-frame clones and leaves some out. The top ten hold approximately 0.2% of the sample, which has approximately 79,000 clones, just over 90% seen once. This specimen was CD4+ T cells from peripheral blood mononuclear cells, taken before pregnancy. The receptor source for this set is a female donor with multiple sclerosis, enrolled in a pregnancy study.

The chain employs TRBV6-5 and TRBJ2-2; no clear D. The CDR3 runs 12 residues. The V end lost 5 bases, the J end lost 8 bases, and 9 bases lay between the germline ends. CDR1 MNHEY and CDR2 SVGAGI come from the germline V gene. The DNA of the CDR3 is TGTGCCAGCAGTAGCCCGCGGGGGGAGCTGTTTTTT. As protein: CASSSPRGELFF.

The chain uses TRBV6-5 and TRBJ1-1; D is ambiguous. The CDR3 is 13 amino acids. Germline values: CDR1 MNHEY, CDR2 SVGAGI. Trimming removed 5 bases from V and 6 bases from J, with 13 bases in between. The CDR3 region has the DNA TGTGCCAGCAGTCGGAGGGTTCCCCCTGAAGCTTTCTTT. Translated: CASSRRVPPEAFF.

J is TRBJ2-3 and V is TRBV7-2, with D possibly being TRBD1 (6 bases). The V gene lost 2 bases and the J gene lost 4 bases, with 10 bases spanning the gap. Per germline, CDR1 SGHTA and CDR2 FQGNSA. CDR3 size: 14 residues. The CDR3 DNA follows: TGTGCCAGCAGCTTAACAGGGTTACCAGATACGCAGTATTTT. Protein product: CASSLTGLPDTQYF.

This clone was picked up a small number of times. The rearrangement uses TRBV9 and TRBJ2-1, with TRBD2 identical over 9 bases. The V gene's germline CDR1 is SGDLS and CDR2 YYNGEE. With 4 bases clipped from V and 8 bases from J, the junction kept 16 bases outside the gene matches. The CDR3 totals 17 residues. The CDR3 DNA reads TGTGCCAGCAGCTTCTCGCCCGCGGGAGGGATATATGATGAGCAGTTCTTC. Protein: CASSFSPAGGIYDEQFF. The full variable domain, with the rest looked up from reference TRBV9 and TRBJ2-1, is DSGVTQTPKHLITATGQRVTLRCSPRSGDLSVYWYQQSLDQGLQFLIQYYNGEERAKGNILERFSAQQFPDLHSELNLSSLELGDSALYFCASSFSPAGGIYDEQFFGPGTRLTVL.

This clone was counted only a few times. The chain is built from TRBV23-1 and TRBJ1-6; no reliable D call. TRBV23-1 is an ORF, and what it does is uncertain. V lost 0 bases and J lost 10, with 7 bases in between. The CDR3 consists of 13 residues. The CDR3 DNA follows: TGCGCCAGCAGTCAATCCATCGGGTCACCCCTCCACTTT. The encoded protein is CASSQSIGSPLHF.

V is TRBV27 and J is TRBJ2-7; 11 bases are shared with TRBD2. The J segment lost 7 bases and the V segment lost 4 bases, leaving 3 bases of the junction unmatched. Germline V gene data show CDR1 as MNHEY and CDR2 as SMNVEV (reference sequence). The CDR3 runs 13 residues. The CDR3 bases are TGTGCCAGCAGTTACGGACTAGCGGGTGAGCAGTACTTC. The encoded protein is CASSYGLAGEQYF.

The chain recombines TRBV19 with TRBJ1-3; TRBD1 agrees at 8 bases. The CDR3 length is 14 residues. Trimming at V came to 5 bases and at J to 4 bases, leaving 4 bases not matched to a gene. The germline V gene has CDR1 LNHDA and CDR2 SQIVND (reference sequence). The CDR3 DNA is TGTGCCAGTAGTCCAGGGGGCTCAGGAAACACCATATATTTT. Protein product: CASSPGGSGNTIYF.

CDR3 sequence reads: CASSGTGGRQPQHF. In DNA form, the CDR3 reads TGTGCCAGTAGCGGGACAGGGGGGAGGCAGCCCCAGCATTTT. The V gene is TRBV19, the J gene TRBJ1-5; 11 nucleotides match TRBD1. The J segment lost 7 bases and the V segment lost 6 bases, leaving 5 bases of the junction unmatched. The germline CDR1 and CDR2 sequences are LNHDA and SQIVND (reference sequence). The CDR3 spans 14 residues.

The chain joins TRBV7-9 to TRBJ2-5; D uncertain. CDR1 is SEHNR and CDR2 is FQNEAQ in the germline V gene (reference sequence). CDR3 size: 13 residues. Trimming cost V 1 base and J 3 bases, with 6 bases left between them. CDR3 sequence (DNA): TGTGCCAGCAGCTTAGGCGGTGAAGAGACCCAGTACTTC. Translated: CASSLGGEETQYF.

The rearrangement links TRBV5-6 to TRBJ2-1, with a tentative D call TRBD1 (5 bases). The CDR3 totals 15 residues. Germline V gene lookup returns CDR1 SGHDT and CDR2 YYEEEE. V lost 1 base to trimming and J lost 6 bases, with 14 bases between them. CDR3 sequence: CASSLKGANPNEQFF. DNA of the CDR3: TGTGCCAGCAGCTTGAAAGGGGCAAACCCCAATGAGCAGTTCTTC.

J is TRBJ2-2 and V is TRBV4-2, with 7 bases lining up with TRBD2. The V gene end was trimmed by 0 bases and the J gene end by 4 bases; junction bases not matched to a gene: 5. CDR1 is LGHNA and CDR2 is YNFKEQ in the germline V gene. The length of the CDR3 is 16 residues. Written as DNA, the CDR3 is TGTGCCAGCAGCCAAGATGGGACTATTACCACCGGGGAGCTGTTTTTT. Protein sequence: CASSQDGTITTGELFF.

V gene TRBV6-5 combines with J gene TRBJ2-3; TRBD1 matches 7 bases. The CDR3 length is 11 residues. Looked up from germline, CDR1 is MNHEY and CDR2 is SVGAGI. The J segment lost 9 bases and the V segment lost 6 bases, leaving 3 bases of the junction unmatched. The CDR3, as DNA: TGTGCCAGCAGGACAGGGTTGACGCAGTATTTT. Protein: CASRTGLTQYF.

This chain connects TRBV30 to TRBJ1-5; possible D gene TRBD1, 5 bases. Germline V gene data show CDR1 as GTSNPN and CDR2 as SVGIG (reference sequence). The CDR3 spans 14 residues. Trimming took off 3 bases at V and 6 bases at J, with 15 bases between the two ends. The chain's CDR3 is CAWSGVTGSQPQHF. CDR3 nucleotide sequence: TGTGCCTGGAGCGGCGTTACAGGCTCTCAGCCCCAGCATTTT.

V is TRBV10-1 and J is TRBJ1-1; D gene uncertain. CDR3 length equals 14 residues. V gave up 1 base and J gave up 5 bases, with 11 bases separating them. CDR1 and CDR2 from the germline V gene are WNHNN and SYGVQD (reference sequence). CDR3 nucleotides: TGCGCCAGCAGTGAGTTTAAGGGAGCGACTGAAGCTTTCTTT. Translation: CASSEFKGATEAFF.

This chain connects TRBV4-2 to TRBJ2-1; D gene ambiguous. The CDR3 consists of 16 residues. Per germline, CDR1 LGHNA and CDR2 YNFKEQ. The ends were cut back, 0 bases at V and 4 bases at J, with 13 bases in the middle. CDR3 residues: CASSQERQRVYNEQFF. CDR3 DNA: TGTGCCAGCAGCCAAGAACGGCAGCGAGTTTACAATGAGCAGTTCTTC.

The chain recombines TRBV19 with TRBJ2-7; 15 positions match TRBD2. Germline V gene lookup returns CDR1 LNHDA and CDR2 SQIVND (reference sequence). The CDR3 runs 13 residues. V gave up 4 bases and J gave up 11 bases; unmatched junction bases: 3. In nucleotides, the CDR3 is TGTGCCAGTAGTACCGGACTAGCGGGAGGGAAGTACTTC. The encoded protein is CASSTGLAGGKYF.

The chain couples TRBV7-9 to TRBJ1-1; D perhaps matches TRBD1 (6 bases). This CDR3 comprises 15 residues. CDR1 is SEHNR, CDR2 FQNEAQ, per germline (reference sequence). V was pared by 5 bases and J by 1 base, with 14 bases between. The CDR3, as DNA: TGTGCCAGCAGCCCTGGACAGAGAACGAACACTGAAGCTTTCTTT. Its protein is CASSPGQRTNTEAFF.

The chain links TRBV11-2 to TRBJ2-2; TRBD2 agrees at 14 bases. Germline trimming cut 1 base from V and 6 bases from J; bases unmatched to any gene: 4. Germline-derived CDR1 and CDR2 are SGHAT and FQNNGV. The CDR3 is made up of 17 amino acids. The CDR3 region has the DNA TGTGCCAGCAGCTTAGGCCCGACTAGCGGGGGGGCCGGGGAGCTGTTTTTT. Protein sequence: CASSLGPTSGGAGELFF.

The genes are TRBV6-5 and TRBJ1-6; unclear D gene. The CDR3 length is 13 residues. The germline V gene has CDR1 MNHEY and CDR2 SVGAGI. The germline V and J ends were trimmed by 7 bases and 7 bases, with 11 bases remaining between them. The CDR3 DNA is TGTGCCAGCAAGAGGGAGAGAAATTCACCCCTCCACTTT. Residues: CASKRERNSPLHF.

The chain carries TRBV9 and TRBJ2-3, with D uncertain. The V gene's germline CDR1 is SGDLS and CDR2 YYNGEE. The CDR3 spans 13 residues. Trimming pared 4 bases from V and 0 bases from J, leaving 6 bases between. CDR3 region: CASSFRSTDTQYF. CDR3 DNA sequence: TGTGCCAGCAGCTTTCGGAGCACAGATACGCAGTATTTT.

The chain joins TRBV5-1 to TRBJ2-3, with D possibly TRBD2 on 6 matching bases. There are 14 residues in the CDR3. Germline V gene lookup returns CDR1 SGHRS and CDR2 YFSETQ. The V end lost 5 bases, the J end lost 2 bases, and 12 bases lay between the germline ends. The DNA of the CDR3 is TGCGCCAGCAGACCCGGGACTGCCACAGATACGCAGTATTTT. Its protein is CASRPGTATDTQYF.

The CDR3 loop is CASSQGSSGSTDTQYF. DNA for the CDR3: TGTGCCAGCAGCCAAGGTTCCAGCGGGAGCACAGATACGCAGTATTTT. J is TRBJ2-3 and V is TRBV4-2, with a weak D call TRBD2 (6 bases). CDR3 size: 16 residues. In germline, CDR1 is LGHNA, CDR2 YNFKEQ. V was cut by 1 base and J by 0 bases, with 11 bases left in between.

The chain carries TRBV13 and TRBJ1-4; 8 bases line up with TRBD1. CDR1 is PRHDT and CDR2 is FYEKMQ in the germline V gene (reference sequence). This CDR3 region has 17 residues. The junction had 7 bases not matched to a gene; V was cut back by 1 base and J by 3 bases. The CDR3 region has the DNA TGTGCCAGCAGCTTAGCTGGTCAGGGGGCAGCTAATGAAAAACTGTTTTTT. It is translated as CASSLAGQGAANEKLFF.

The sample holds one count of this clone. The V and J genes are TRBV10-3 and TRBJ1-4; TRBD1 matches 9 bases. CDR1 is ENHRY, CDR2 SYGVKD, per germline. The V and J ends lost 10 bases and 5 bases, in that order; junction bases with no gene match: 2. This CDR3 contains 12 residues. For the CDR3, the DNA is TGTGCCACCGGACAGGGGAATGAAAAACTGTTTTTT. As protein: CATGQGNEKLFF.

This CDR3 reads CASTETGGPYNEQFF. The CDR3 coding sequence is TGTGCCAGCACCGAGACAGGGGGACCCTACAATGAGCAGTTCTTC. This rearrangement joins TRBV6-5 to TRBJ2-1; 9 nucleotides line up with TRBD1. CDR3 size: 15 residues. Germline-derived CDR1 and CDR2 are MNHEY and SVGAGI. The trim removed 7 bases at V and 2 bases at J, leaving 6 bases unmatched.

This clone came up once. The chain carries TRBV6-1 and TRBJ2-3; 10 nucleotides line up with TRBD2. The CDR3 runs to 16 residues. V lost 4 bases to trimming and J lost 3 bases; unmatched junction nucleotides: 7. CDR1 and CDR2 (germline): MNHNS, SASEGT. The CDR3 bases are TGTGCCAGCAGTGCCCTAGCGGGAGTGAGGACAGATACGCAGTATTTT. Translation gives CASSALAGVRTDTQYF.

This clone was observed a single time. The rearrangement links TRBV30 to TRBJ1-1; D perhaps matches TRBD1 (5 bases). V lost 3 bases, J lost 5 bases, and 16 bases lay in between. Per the germline V gene, CDR1 is GTSNPN and CDR2 is SVGIG (reference sequence). The CDR3 contains 14 residues. CDR3 sequence reads: CAWRGLFGVTEAFF. CDR3 sequence (DNA): TGTGCCTGGAGGGGGCTATTTGGGGTTACTGAAGCTTTCTTT.

This rearrangement joins TRBV28 to TRBJ2-5, with D possibly being TRBD1 (6 bases). The V and J ends lost 5 bases and 0 bases respectively, with 10 bases between them. CDR3 length: 14 residues. From germline, CDR1 is MDHEN and CDR2 SYDVKM. The DNA of the CDR3 is TGTGCCAGCAGTGCCACAGGGTACCAAGAGACCCAGTACTTC. Translation: CASSATGYQETQYF.

The CDR3 nucleotides are TGTGCCAGCAGTCCTCGAGGACAGGGGATGAACACTGAAGCTTTCTTT. Protein: CASSPRGQGMNTEAFF. This chain uses TRBV27 with TRBJ1-1; 9 bases are a match to TRBD1. The CDR3 contains 16 residues. After removal of 5 bases from V and 0 bases from J, the junction contained 7 bases not matched to a gene. Germline V gives CDR1 MNHEY, CDR2 SMNVEV (reference sequence).